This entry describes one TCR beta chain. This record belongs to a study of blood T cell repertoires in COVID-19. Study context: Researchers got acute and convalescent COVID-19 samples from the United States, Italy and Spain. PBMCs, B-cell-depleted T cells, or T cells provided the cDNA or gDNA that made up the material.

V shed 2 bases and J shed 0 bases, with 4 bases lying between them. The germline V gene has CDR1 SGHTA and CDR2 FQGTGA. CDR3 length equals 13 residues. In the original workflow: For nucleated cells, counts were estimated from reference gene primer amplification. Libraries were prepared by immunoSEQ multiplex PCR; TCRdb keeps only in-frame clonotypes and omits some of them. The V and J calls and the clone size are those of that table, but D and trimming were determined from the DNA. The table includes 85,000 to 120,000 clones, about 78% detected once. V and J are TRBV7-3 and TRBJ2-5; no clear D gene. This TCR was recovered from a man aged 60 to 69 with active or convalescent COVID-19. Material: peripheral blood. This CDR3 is CASSLFDQETQYF. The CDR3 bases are TGTGCCAGCAGCTTATTCGACCAAGAGACCCAGTACTTC.